The rows below give T cell receptor beta chains drawn from one sample of a study of T-cell memory formation after mild COVID-19. TCRdb re-analysed the 5' RACE reads in MiXCR, keeping a single row per CDR3 protein. Seen here are about 360,000 distinct CDR3 sequences, around an eighth observed once, and the top ten hold around 22%. Sequencing was performed on PBMCs or a T cell subset sorted from them (not recorded which). The receptors come from a man younger than 35 who had mild COVID-19 (a few samples of this study predate the infection). Cell type and time point are not known. CDR3s include the opening cysteine and the closing phenylalanine or tryptophan. The D gene is left open where the match is weak.

D | J | V | CDR3
TRBD1 | TRBJ1-1 | TRBV5-1 | CASSPIGQGDTEAFF
NA | TRBJ2-6 | TRBV29-1 | CSARLTSGANVLTF
NA | TRBJ1-4 | TRBV20-1 | CSARDQLGTNEKLFF
TRBD2 | TRBJ2-1 | TRBV18 | CASSPLAAISYNEQFF
NA | TRBJ2-1 | TRBV7-8 | CASRLGHRNEQFF
TRBD1 | TRBJ1-2 | TRBV27 | CASSPIPPRDSSYYTF
NA | TRBJ2-7 | TRBV20-1 | CSASRSLWSYEQYF
NA | TRBJ1-3 | TRBV12-3/TRBV12-4 | CASSYGFGTIYF
NA | TRBJ1-5 | TRBV11-2 | CASSQSSGGNQPQHF
NA | TRBJ1-5 | TRBV12-3/TRBV12-4 | CASHAGYSNQPQHF
NA | TRBJ2-5 | TRBV7-8 | CASRYPGSLGETQYF
NA | TRBJ1-1 | TRBV12-3/TRBV12-4 | CASTVRRINTEAFF
TRBD1 | TRBJ2-1 | TRBV7-8 | CASSLPGQGHNEQFF
TRBD2 | TRBJ2-3 | TRBV6-4 | CASSETSGGTDTQYF
NA | TRBJ1-1 | TRBV4-3 | CASSRRDGLMNTEAFF
NA | TRBJ2-2 | TRBV2 | CAKGVPLAGELFF
NA | TRBJ2-1 | TRBV7-9 | CASTPGLDNEQFF
NA | TRBJ2-3 | TRBV20-1 | CSASSPGADTQYF
NA | TRBJ1-2 | TRBV7-9 | CASNRPGEGYGYTF
NA | TRBJ2-4 | TRBV6-2/TRBV6-3 | CASSYSRRGVQYF
NA | TRBJ2-6 | TRBV7-7 | CASSPSSGANVLTF
NA | TRBJ2-4 | TRBV7-2 | CASSLVYREDIQYF
TRBD1 | TRBJ2-2 | TRBV6-5 | CASSYFTQGAPETGELFF
TRBD2 | TRBJ2-1 | TRBV7-8 | CASSSYGASGGRQFF
NA | TRBJ1-1 | TRBV7-3 | CASSSGRGEAFF
NA | TRBJ2-5 | TRBV5-1 | CASSLTVGGETQYF
NA | TRBJ1-1 | TRBV4-1 | CASSQVSDYTEAFF
TRBD2 | TRBJ2-1 | TRBV12-3/TRBV12-4 | CASSRSGGAGNEQFF
TRBD1 | TRBJ1-2 | TRBV7-2 | CASSSWTGNYGYTF
NA | TRBJ2-2 | TRBV19 | CATSLSTGELFF
NA | TRBJ2-1 | TRBV7-2 | CASSPDRGSYNEQFF
NA | TRBJ2-5 | TRBV11-2 | CASREGWPETQYF
TRBD2 | TRBJ2-2 | TRBV7-3 | CASSGRRAGGPNTGELFF
NA | TRBJ1-1 | TRBV5-8 | CASCRTGQGNTEAFF
NA | TRBJ1-1 | TRBV5-5 | CASSFSLRDTEAFF
NA | TRBJ2-3 | TRBV7-3 | CASSFPGDTQYF
TRBD1 | TRBJ2-1 | TRBV15 | CATGTGYNEQFF
TRBD1 | TRBJ1-5 | TRBV6-2/TRBV6-3 | CATQGAHQPQHF
NA | TRBJ2-5 | TRBV7-7 | CASSFYGLQETQYF
NA | TRBJ2-3 | TRBV6-5 | CASTNGDTQYF
NA | TRBJ2-5 | TRBV7-2 | CASSSIKRGVRYF
NA | TRBJ1-3 | TRBV12-3/TRBV12-4 | CASGLWSSGNTIYF
TRBD1 | TRBJ2-3 | TRBV7-2 | CASRFNTGGGDTQYF
NA | TRBJ2-5 | TRBV3-1 | CASSPSDSPETQYF
NA | TRBJ2-1 | TRBV6-5 | CASSYTDQRTTEQFF
NA | TRBJ1-1 | TRBV5-1 | CASSFEGMNTEAFF
TRBD2 | TRBJ2-2 | TRBV27 | CASSPNPGGPTGELFF
NA | TRBJ1-1 | TRBV5-1 | CASHQGRRKDEAFF
NA | TRBJ2-5 | TRBV6-5 | CASSYIHEETQYF
NA | TRBJ1-2 | TRBV12-5 | CASGLGLPNGYTF
TRBD2 | TRBJ2-1 | TRBV18 | CASSPLGLAGRNEQFF
NA | TRBJ2-1 | TRBV5-1 | CASSSSTTSYNEQFF
NA | TRBJ1-1 | TRBV4-3 | CASSQDWGVTEAFF
NA | TRBJ2-7 | TRBV7-3 | CASSVSGGRYEQYF
TRBD1 | TRBJ2-3 | TRBV20-1 | CSARDRDRGVSTDTQYF
NA | TRBJ2-3 | TRBV9 | CASSVIDRFTDTQYF
TRBD1 | TRBJ2-5 | TRBV10-3 | CAISEGQGVASETQYF